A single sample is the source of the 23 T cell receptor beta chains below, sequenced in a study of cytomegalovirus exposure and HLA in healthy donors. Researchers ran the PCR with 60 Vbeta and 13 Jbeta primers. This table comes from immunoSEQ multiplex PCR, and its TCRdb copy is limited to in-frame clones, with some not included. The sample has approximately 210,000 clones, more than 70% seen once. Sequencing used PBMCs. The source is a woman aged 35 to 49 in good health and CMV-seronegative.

The CDR3 DNA follows: TGTGCCAGCTCAGGGAGGTTAAGTCAGCCCCAGCATTTT. This codes for CASSGRLSQPQHF. The chain employs TRBV2 and TRBJ1-5; D possibly corresponds to TRBD1 (5 bases). Germline V CDR1 and CDR2: SNHLY, FYNNEI. CDR3 length: 13 amino acids. The V and J ends lost 8 bases and 6 bases respectively, with 14 bases between them.

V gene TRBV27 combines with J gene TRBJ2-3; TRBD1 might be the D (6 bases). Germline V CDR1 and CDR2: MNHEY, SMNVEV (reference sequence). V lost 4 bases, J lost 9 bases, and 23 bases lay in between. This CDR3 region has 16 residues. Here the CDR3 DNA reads TGTGCCAGCAGTTCCCAGGGACAAGGAAAAAGGGGGACGCAGTATTTT. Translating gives CASSSQGQGKRGTQYF.

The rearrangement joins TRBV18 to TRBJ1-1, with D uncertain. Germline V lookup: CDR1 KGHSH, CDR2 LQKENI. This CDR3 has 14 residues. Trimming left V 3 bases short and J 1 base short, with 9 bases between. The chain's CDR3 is CASSPQGGNTEAFF. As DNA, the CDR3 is TGTGCCAGCTCACCCCAAGGAGGGAACACTGAAGCTTTCTTT.

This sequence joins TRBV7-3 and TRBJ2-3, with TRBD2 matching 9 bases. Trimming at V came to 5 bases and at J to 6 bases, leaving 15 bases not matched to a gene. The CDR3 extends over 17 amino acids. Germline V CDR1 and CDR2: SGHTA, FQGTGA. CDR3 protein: CASSGIKAGGWRDTQYF. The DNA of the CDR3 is TGTGCCAGCAGCGGGATCAAAGCGGGAGGTTGGCGGGATACGCAGTATTTT.

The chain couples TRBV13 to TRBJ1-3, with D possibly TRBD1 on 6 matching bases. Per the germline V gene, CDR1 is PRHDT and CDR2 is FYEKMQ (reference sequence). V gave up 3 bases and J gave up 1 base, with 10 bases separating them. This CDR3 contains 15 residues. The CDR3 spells CASSLTGPSGNTIYF. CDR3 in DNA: TGTGCCAGCAGCTTGACAGGACCATCTGGAAACACCATATATTTT.

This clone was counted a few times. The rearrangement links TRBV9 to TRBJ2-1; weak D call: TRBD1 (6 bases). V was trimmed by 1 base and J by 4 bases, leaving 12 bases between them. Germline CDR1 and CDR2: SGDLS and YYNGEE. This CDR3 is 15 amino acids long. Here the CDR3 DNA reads TGTGCCAGCAGCGTAACAGGGCTGGGGTACAATGAGCAGTTCTTC. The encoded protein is CASSVTGLGYNEQFF.

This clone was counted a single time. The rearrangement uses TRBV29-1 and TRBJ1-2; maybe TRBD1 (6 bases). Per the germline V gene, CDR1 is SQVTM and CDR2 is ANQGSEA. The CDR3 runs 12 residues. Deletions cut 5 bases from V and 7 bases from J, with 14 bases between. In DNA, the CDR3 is TGCAGCGTTAACAGGGACGGCGGTGGCTACACCTTC. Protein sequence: CSVNRDGGGYTF. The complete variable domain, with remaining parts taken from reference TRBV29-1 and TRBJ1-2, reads SAVISQKPSRDICQRGTSLTIQCQVDSQVTMMFWYRQQPGQSLTLIATANQGSEATYESGFVIDKFPISRPNLTFSTLTVSNMSPEDSSIYLCSVNRDGGGYTFGSGTRLTVV.

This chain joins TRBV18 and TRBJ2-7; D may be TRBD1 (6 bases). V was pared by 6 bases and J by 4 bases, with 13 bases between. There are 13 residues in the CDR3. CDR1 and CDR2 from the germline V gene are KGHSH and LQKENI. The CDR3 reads CASSPGTIYEQYV. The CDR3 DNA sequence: TGTGCCAGCTCCCCCGGGACAATTTACGAGCAGTACGTC.

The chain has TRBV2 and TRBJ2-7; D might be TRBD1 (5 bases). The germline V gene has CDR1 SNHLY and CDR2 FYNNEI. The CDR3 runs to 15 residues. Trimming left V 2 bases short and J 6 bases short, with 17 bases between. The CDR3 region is CASSESPGQAGEQYF. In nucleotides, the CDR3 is TGTGCCAGCAGTGAAAGTCCAGGGCAGGCTGGCGAGCAGTACTTC.

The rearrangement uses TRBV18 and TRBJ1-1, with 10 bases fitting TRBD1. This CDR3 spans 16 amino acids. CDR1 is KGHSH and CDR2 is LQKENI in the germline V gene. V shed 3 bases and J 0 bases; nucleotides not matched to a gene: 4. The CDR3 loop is CASSPGTGVMNTEAFF. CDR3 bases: TGTGCCAGCTCACCCGGGACAGGGGTCATGAACACTGAAGCTTTCTTT. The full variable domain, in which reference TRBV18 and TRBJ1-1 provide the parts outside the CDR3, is NAGVMQNPRHLVRRRGQEARLRCSPMKGHSHVYWYRQLPEEGLKFMVYLQKENIIDESGMPKERFSAEFPKEGPSILRIQQVVRGDSAAYFCASSPGTGVMNTEAFFGQGTRLTVV.

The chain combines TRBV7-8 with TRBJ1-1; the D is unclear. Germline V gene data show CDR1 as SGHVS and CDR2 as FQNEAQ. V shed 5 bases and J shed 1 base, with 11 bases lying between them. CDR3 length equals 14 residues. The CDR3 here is CASSQTQKNTEAFF. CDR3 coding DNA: TGTGCCAGCAGCCAGACACAGAAGAACACTGAAGCTTTCTTT.

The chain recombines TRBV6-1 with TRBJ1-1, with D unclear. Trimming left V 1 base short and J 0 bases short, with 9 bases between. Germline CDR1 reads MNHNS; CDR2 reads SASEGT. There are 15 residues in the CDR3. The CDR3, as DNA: TGTGCCAGCAGTGAAGTGATGGCAATGAACACTGAAGCTTTCTTT. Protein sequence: CASSEVMAMNTEAFF.

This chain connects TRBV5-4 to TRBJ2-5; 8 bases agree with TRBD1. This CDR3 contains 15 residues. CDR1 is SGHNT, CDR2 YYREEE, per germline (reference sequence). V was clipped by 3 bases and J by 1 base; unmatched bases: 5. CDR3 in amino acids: CASSWGRGPQETQYF. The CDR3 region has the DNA TGTGCCAGCAGCTGGGGCAGGGGGCCCCAAGAGACCCAGTACTTC.

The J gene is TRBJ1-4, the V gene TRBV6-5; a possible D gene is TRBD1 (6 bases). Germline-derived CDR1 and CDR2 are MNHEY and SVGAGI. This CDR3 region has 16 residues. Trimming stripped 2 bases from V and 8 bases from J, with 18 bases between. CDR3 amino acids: CASSYGIQGPVEKLFF. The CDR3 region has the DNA TGTGCCAGCAGTTACGGGATCCAGGGGCCAGTCGAAAAACTGTTTTTT.

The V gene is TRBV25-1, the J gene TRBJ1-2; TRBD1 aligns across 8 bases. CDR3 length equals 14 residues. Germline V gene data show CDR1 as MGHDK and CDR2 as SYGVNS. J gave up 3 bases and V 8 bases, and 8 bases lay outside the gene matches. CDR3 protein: CASSPGQGYYGYTF. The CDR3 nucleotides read TGTGCCAGCTCGCCCGGACAGGGATACTATGGCTACACCTTC.

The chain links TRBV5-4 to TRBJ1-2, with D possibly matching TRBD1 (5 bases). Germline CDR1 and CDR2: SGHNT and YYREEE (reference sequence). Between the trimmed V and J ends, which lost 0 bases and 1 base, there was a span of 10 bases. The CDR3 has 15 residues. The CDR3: CASSLVSGLNYGYTF. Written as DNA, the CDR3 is TGTGCCAGCAGCTTGGTTTCAGGGCTTAACTATGGCTACACCTTC.

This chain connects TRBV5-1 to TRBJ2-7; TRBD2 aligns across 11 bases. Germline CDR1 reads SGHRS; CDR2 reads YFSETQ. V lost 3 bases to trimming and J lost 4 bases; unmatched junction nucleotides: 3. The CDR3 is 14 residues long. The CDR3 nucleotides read TGCGCCAGCAGCTCAACTAGCGGGAGTTACGAGCAGTACTTC. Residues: CASSSTSGSYEQYF.

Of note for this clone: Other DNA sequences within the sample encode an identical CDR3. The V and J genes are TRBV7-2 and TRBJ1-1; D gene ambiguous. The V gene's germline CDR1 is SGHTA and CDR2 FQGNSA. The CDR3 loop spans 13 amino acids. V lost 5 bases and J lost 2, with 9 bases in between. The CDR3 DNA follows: TGTGCCAGCAGCCCCACAAGAAACACTGAAGCTTTCTTT. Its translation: CASSPTRNTEAFF.

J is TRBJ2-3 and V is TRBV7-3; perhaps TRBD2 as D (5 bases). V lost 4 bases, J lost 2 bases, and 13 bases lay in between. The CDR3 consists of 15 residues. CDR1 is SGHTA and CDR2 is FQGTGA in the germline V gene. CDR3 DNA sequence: TGTGCCAGCAGCTCTCCGACTAAAGCCACAGATACGCAGTATTTT. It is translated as CASSSPTKATDTQYF. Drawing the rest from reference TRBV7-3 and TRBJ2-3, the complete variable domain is GAGVSQTPSNKVTEKGKYVELRCDPISGHTALYWYRQSLGQGPEFLIYFQGTGAADDSGLPNDRFFAVRPEGSVSTLKIQRTERGDSAVYLCASSSPTKATDTQYFGPGTRLTVL.

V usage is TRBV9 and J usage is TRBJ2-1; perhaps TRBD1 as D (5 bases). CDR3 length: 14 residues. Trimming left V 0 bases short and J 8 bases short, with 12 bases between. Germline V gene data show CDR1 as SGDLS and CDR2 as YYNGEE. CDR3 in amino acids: CASSVVAQGDEQFF. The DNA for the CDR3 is TGTGCCAGCAGCGTAGTGGCCCAGGGCGATGAGCAGTTCTTC.

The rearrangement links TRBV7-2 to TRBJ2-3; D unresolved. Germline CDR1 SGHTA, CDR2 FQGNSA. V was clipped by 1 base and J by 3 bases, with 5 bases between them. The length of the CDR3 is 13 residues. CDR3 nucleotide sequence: TGTGCCAGCAGCTTAGAACAGACAGATACGCAGTATTTT. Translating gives CASSLEQTDTQYF.

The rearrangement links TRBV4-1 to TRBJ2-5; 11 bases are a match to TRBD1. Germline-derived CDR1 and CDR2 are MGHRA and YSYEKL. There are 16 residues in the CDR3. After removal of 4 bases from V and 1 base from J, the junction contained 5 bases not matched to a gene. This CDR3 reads CASSPGQGAIQETQYF. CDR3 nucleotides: TGCGCCAGCAGCCCCGGACAGGGGGCTATCCAAGAGACCCAGTACTTC.

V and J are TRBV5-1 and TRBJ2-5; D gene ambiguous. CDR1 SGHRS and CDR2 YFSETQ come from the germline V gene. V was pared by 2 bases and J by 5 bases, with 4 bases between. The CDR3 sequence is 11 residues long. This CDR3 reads CASSLTETQYF. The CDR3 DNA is TGCGCCAGCAGCTTAACTGAGACCCAGTACTTC. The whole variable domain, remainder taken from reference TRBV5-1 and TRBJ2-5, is KAGVTQTPRYLIKTRGQQVTLSCSPISGHRSVSWYQQTPGQGLQFLFEYFSETQRNKGNFPGRFSGRQFSNSRSEMNVSTLELGDSALYLCASSLTETQYFGPGTRLLVL.